The source of this T cell receptor (beta chain) is a study of cytomegalovirus exposure and HLA in healthy donors. Between the trimmed V and J ends, which lost 1 base and 4 bases, there was a span of 11 bases. CDR1 LNHDA and CDR2 SQIVND come from the germline V gene (reference sequence). This CDR3 contains 15 residues. Primers included in the PCR were 60 Vbeta and 13 Jbeta primers. Assay used: immunoSEQ multiplex PCR; TCRdb lists only in-frame clones, some missing. Among around 150,000 clones, 75% to 80% were seen once, and the ten largest hold around 0.96%. The TCR originated in a woman between 45 and 65 years old in good health and CMV-seropositive. The chain joins TRBV19 to TRBJ1-3; possible D gene TRBD1, 5 bases. Material for sequencing was PBMCs. CDR3 DNA sequence: TGTGCCAGTAGTATAGGGCAGGGATACGGAAACACCATATATTTT. Encoded protein: CASSIGQGYGNTIYF.